This is a list of T cell receptor beta chains from one sample in a study of blood T cell repertoires in COVID-19. Using immunoSEQ multiplex PCR, the repertoire was profiled, and TCRdb retains in-frame clones only, with some absent. The sample yields about 240,000 clones, about 93% seen once. Sequencing was carried out using peripheral blood. These receptors were taken from a man under 40 with COVID-19, enrolled during active disease. CDR3s leave out the opening cysteine and the closing phenylalanine or tryptophan. Each record gives: V gene, CDR3 protein.

>TRBV5-1
ASSLAGQGADGYT
>TRBV5-1
ASSHGQGGYEQY
>TRBV11-2
ASSLDQYQPQH
>TRBV6-5
ASSYSGDYGYT
>TRBV9
ASSATGNTEAF
>TRBV9
ASSVAKEAGFYGYT
>TRBV19
ASLQSTDTQY
>TRBV10-1
ASSESAGGITGELF
>TRBV10-1
ASSGQAFYEQY
>TRBV6-4
ASQVAETYEQY
>TRBV9
ASSARTTNSPLH
>TRBV5-1
ASSLGGTGGNTIY
>TRBV2
ASSRTGVDTQY
>TRBV11-2
ASSSFWTSYSYEQY
>TRBV5-4
ASSSTAGTGLYEQY
>TRBV12-3/TRBV12-4
ASSLTSGQPQH
>TRBV2
ASTLQVNSPLH
>TRBV5-1
ASSGSGGASHTGELF
>TRBV4-1
ASSQAGTGYGYT
>TRBV5-1
ASSGGLAETDTQY
>TRBV6-5
ASSYSGPGGYT
>TRBV6-1
ASSVQRGGTLAKNIQY
>TRBV5-6
ASSQGTGGWDEQY
>TRBV2
ASGDRGNNSPLH
>TRBV4-1
ASSRRTVDEVEDTQY
>TRBV18
ASSRGAPHPAPLH
>TRBV7-2
ASSLAPRAGAPILSYNEQF
>TRBV5-1
ASSLSGDSYNSPLH
>TRBV18
ASSPPSLAGGTGANVLT
>TRBV12-3/TRBV12-4
ASSLVDRNTQY
>TRBV5-5
ASSRLPDRAYEQY
>TRBV27
ASSSSLDRASGYT
>TRBV29-1
SVGVKRGNTGELF
>TRBV6-2/TRBV6-3
ASSSGGAGTDTQY
>TRBV9
ASSRTGGNGYT
>TRBV5-4
ASSLALAGRGDTQY
>TRBV5-1
ASSLAGGIDYGYT
>TRBV6-2/TRBV6-3
ASSRDGTGGTEAF
>TRBV29-1
SVDTGTDNEQF
>TRBV4-1
ASSQDHRSSGNTIY
>TRBV3-1/TRBV3-2
ASSQVADSYEQY
>TRBV19
ASSIDHQRGFNYGYT
>TRBV7-6
ASSSGQGIHEQF
>TRBV7-3
ASSLSGAPSPLH
>TRBV11-3
ASSSSAGEGYT
>TRBV3-1/TRBV3-2
ASGTGQGYEQY
>TRBV27
ASSFGAGQEKLF
>TRBV9
ASSGTDSNQPQH
>TRBV16
ASSRSDRWTEAF
>TRBV12-3/TRBV12-4
ASRRGNTEAF
>TRBV9
ASSVEGQSYEQY